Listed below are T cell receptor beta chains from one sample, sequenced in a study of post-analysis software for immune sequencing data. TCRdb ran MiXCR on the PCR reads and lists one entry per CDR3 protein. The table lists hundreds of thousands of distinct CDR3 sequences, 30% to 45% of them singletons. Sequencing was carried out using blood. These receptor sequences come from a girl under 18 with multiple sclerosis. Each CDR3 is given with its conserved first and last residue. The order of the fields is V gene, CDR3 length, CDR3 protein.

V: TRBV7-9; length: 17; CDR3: CASSPGLAGARYNEQFF
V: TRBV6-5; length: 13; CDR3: CASSRRQGGGYTF
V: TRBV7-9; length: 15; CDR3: CASSHPPGSANVLTF
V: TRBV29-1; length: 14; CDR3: CSVRLAGGYNEQFF
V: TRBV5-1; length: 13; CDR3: CVSSPGQGIGYTF
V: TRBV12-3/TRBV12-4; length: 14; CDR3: CASSHTGSYYGYTF
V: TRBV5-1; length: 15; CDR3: CASSLAVGPNEKLFF
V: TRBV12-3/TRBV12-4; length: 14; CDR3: CASTSVTLAVEAFF
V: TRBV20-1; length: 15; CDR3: CSARGGTSGYYEQYF
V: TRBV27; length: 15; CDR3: CASSLLGQMNTEAFF
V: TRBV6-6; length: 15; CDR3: CASSYPPGGDNEQFF
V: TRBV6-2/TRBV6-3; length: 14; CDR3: CASSDGPRRDEQYF
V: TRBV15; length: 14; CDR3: CATSKGQGSYEQYF
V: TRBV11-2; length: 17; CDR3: CASSPPTSDVSTDTQYF
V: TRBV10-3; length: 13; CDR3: CAISGGGAFEQYF
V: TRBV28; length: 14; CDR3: CASGILGGDNEQFF
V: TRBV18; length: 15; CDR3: CASSPTEGRSTEAFF
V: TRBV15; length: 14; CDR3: CATKPDRVNYEQYF
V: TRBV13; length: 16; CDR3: CASSSPERRPNSPLHF
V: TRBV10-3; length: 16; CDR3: CAISGGQSTRNTEAFF
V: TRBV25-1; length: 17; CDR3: CASSEFGTASLQETQYF
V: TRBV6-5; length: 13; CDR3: CASSYPSAGEQYF
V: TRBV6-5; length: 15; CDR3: CASSYVAQHQETQYF
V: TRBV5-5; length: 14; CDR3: CASSLQGKSTEAFF
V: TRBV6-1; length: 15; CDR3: CASSAGTSSRDEQFF
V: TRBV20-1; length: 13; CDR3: CSGQGGPNTEAFF
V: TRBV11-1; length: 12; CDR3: CASSSHTGEAFF
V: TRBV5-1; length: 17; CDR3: CASSLAGVFPQPYEQYF
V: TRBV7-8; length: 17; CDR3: CASRNRRSDSGANVLTF
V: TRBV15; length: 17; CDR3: CATSRVGTGALNTEAFF
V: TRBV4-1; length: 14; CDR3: CASSQGSDADTQYF
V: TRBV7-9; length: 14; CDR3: CASSSMDSYTEAFF
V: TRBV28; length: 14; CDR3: CASSFLGASYEQYF
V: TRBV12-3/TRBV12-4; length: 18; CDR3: CASSSAGQGAGGNQPQHF
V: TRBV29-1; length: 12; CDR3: CGVTESSYEQYF
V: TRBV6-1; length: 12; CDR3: CASSDGENEQYF
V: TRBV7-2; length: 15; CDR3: CASSLAGGVMKGYTF
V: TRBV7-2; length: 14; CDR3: CASKGAGVTREQYF
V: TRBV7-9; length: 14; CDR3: CASSPTGSGTEAFF
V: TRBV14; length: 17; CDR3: CASSQDLGTGVINEQFF
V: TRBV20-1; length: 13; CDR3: CSARGRGWETQYF
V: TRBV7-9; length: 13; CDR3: CASSNRGLNEQFF
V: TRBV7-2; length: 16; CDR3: CASSLAGGLGSRGYTF
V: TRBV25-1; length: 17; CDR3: CASSEGDAWDRQETQYF
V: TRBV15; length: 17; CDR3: CATSRDPGQSSYNEQFF
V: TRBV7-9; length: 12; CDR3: CASSPDRGGYTF
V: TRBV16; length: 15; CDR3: CASSQWSTGNSPLHF
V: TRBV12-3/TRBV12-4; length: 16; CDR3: CASSSVLGTGACEQYF
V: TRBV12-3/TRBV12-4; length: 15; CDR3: CASSLGGWRNQPQHF
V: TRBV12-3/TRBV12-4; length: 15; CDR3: CASSWLRGVQETQYF
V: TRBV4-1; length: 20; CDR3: CVSSQDRKGRGVPSTDTQYF
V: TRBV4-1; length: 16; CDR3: CASSQEFGGIDSPLHF
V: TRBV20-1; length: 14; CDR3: CSASQTGGNTEAFF
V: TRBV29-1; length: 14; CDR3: CSVEDSTGVYGYTF
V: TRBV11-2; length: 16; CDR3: CASSLRGTGEATEAFF
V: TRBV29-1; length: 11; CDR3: CSVGQGIGYTF